A selection of T cell receptor beta chains follows, all from one sample in a study of T cells in Graves' hyperthyroidism and ophthalmopathy. A single record per CDR3 protein comes from TCRdb applying MiXCR to the multiplex PCR reads. In the table there are about 350,000 distinct CDR3 sequences, approximately 14% of which are singletons. The source material was blood. These receptors all come from an older woman with Graves' ophthalmopathy. The CDR3 runs from the conserved cysteine through the conserved F or W. The order of the fields is CDR3 length, J gene, V gene, clone size, D gene, CDR3 DNA, CDR3 protein. The D gene is left open where the match is weak. The size entry is marked missing in some rows and otherwise reads once, few, many or a size class.

cdr3_length: 15
j_call: TRBJ1-5
v_call: TRBV19
clone_size: .
d_call: .
cdr3_nt: TGTGCCAGTAGTATCCAGGGGACGGGCAATCAGCCCCAGCATTTT
cdr3_aa: CASSIQGTGNQPQHF

cdr3_length: 20
j_call: TRBJ2-6
v_call: TRBV29-1
clone_size: many
d_call: TRBD2
cdr3_nt: TGCAGCGTAATATCCTTCGAGACTAGCGGGAGATCGGGAGGGGCCAACGTCCTGACTTTC
cdr3_aa: CSVISFETSGRSGGANVLTF

cdr3_length: 16
j_call: TRBJ2-3
v_call: TRBV19
clone_size: .
d_call: TRBD1
cdr3_nt: TGTGCCAGTAGTTCGAAAGACAGGGGTTTCACAGATACGCAGTATTTT
cdr3_aa: CASSSKDRGFTDTQYF

cdr3_length: 15
j_call: TRBJ1-4
v_call: TRBV19
clone_size: .
d_call: .
cdr3_nt: TGTGCCAGTAGTATATCGGCGGGTCCTAATGAAAAACTGTTTTTT
cdr3_aa: CASSISAGPNEKLFF

cdr3_length: 17
j_call: TRBJ2-7
v_call: TRBV5-1
clone_size: few
d_call: TRBD2
cdr3_nt: TGCGCCAGCAGCGGGGGGGGGACTAGCGGGTCTCCTGGCGAGCAGTACTTC
cdr3_aa: CASSGGGTSGSPGEQYF

cdr3_length: 14
j_call: TRBJ1-5
v_call: TRBV20-1
clone_size: .
d_call: .
cdr3_nt: TGCAGTGCCACATGGGGGACAAATCATCAGCCCCAGCATTTT
cdr3_aa: CSATWGTNHQPQHF

cdr3_length: 14
j_call: TRBJ2-5
v_call: TRBV12-3/TRBV12-4
clone_size: many
d_call: .
cdr3_nt: TGTGCCAGCAGCCCGGCGAGCCGGGGGGAGACCCAGTACTTC
cdr3_aa: CASSPASRGETQYF

cdr3_length: 15
j_call: TRBJ2-3
v_call: TRBV20-1
clone_size: many
d_call: TRBD2
cdr3_nt: TGCAGTGCTCGTCCGGGGCGGGAGGGCTATGGTACGCAGTATTTT
cdr3_aa: CSARPGREGYGTQYF

cdr3_length: 10
j_call: TRBJ1-2
v_call: TRBV5-6
clone_size: .
d_call: .
cdr3_nt: TGTGCCAGCAGCTTGGAAGGCTACACCTTC
cdr3_aa: CASSLEGYTF

cdr3_length: 13
j_call: TRBJ2-7
v_call: TRBV6-1
clone_size: .
d_call: TRBD1
cdr3_nt: TGTGCCAGCAGAAAACAGGGGTGGTACGAGCAGTACTTC
cdr3_aa: CASRKQGWYEQYF

cdr3_length: 14
j_call: TRBJ1-5
v_call: TRBV7-9
clone_size: few
d_call: .
cdr3_nt: TGTGCCAGCAGTCCAGGGAATAGCAATCAGCCCCAGCATTTT
cdr3_aa: CASSPGNSNQPQHF

cdr3_length: 15
j_call: TRBJ2-7
v_call: TRBV5-1
clone_size: many
d_call: .
cdr3_nt: TGCGCCAGCAGCTTGGCCATCGGGGGCGACTACGAGCAGTACTTC
cdr3_aa: CASSLAIGGDYEQYF

cdr3_length: 15
j_call: TRBJ2-1
v_call: TRBV20-1
clone_size: .
d_call: TRBD2
cdr3_nt: TGCAGTGCTAGCCATGGTGCGGGAGCAATAAATGAGCAGTTCTTC
cdr3_aa: CSASHGAGAINEQFF

cdr3_length: 12
j_call: TRBJ2-1
v_call: TRBV2
clone_size: many
d_call: .
cdr3_nt: TGTGCCAGCAGACAGATCCGGAATGAGCAGTTCTTC
cdr3_aa: CASRQIRNEQFF

cdr3_length: 17
j_call: TRBJ1-2
v_call: TRBV27
clone_size: many
d_call: TRBD1
cdr3_nt: TGTGCCAGCAGTCGTACGCTGGACAGGGTGGGGCGGGACGGCTACACCTTC
cdr3_aa: CASSRTLDRVGRDGYTF

cdr3_length: 13
j_call: TRBJ2-3
v_call: TRBV24-1
clone_size: many
d_call: .
cdr3_nt: TGTGCCACCAGTGGATTTGGCGCAGATACGCAGTATTTT
cdr3_aa: CATSGFGADTQYF

cdr3_length: 13
j_call: TRBJ2-7
v_call: TRBV6-2/TRBV6-3
clone_size: many
d_call: .
cdr3_nt: TGTGCCAGCAGGGGGACTGGAAAGTACGAGCAGTACTTC
cdr3_aa: CASRGTGKYEQYF

cdr3_length: 13
j_call: TRBJ2-3
v_call: TRBV6-1
clone_size: many
d_call: .
cdr3_nt: TGTGCCAGCAGGTTCAGGAACACAGATACGCAGTATTTT
cdr3_aa: CASRFRNTDTQYF

cdr3_length: 15
j_call: TRBJ2-7
v_call: TRBV12-3/TRBV12-4
clone_size: .
d_call: TRBD1
cdr3_nt: TGTGCCAGCAGCCGACGGACAGGGGGAGACTACGAGCAGTACTTC
cdr3_aa: CASSRRTGGDYEQYF

cdr3_length: 13
j_call: TRBJ1-5
v_call: TRBV11-2
clone_size: few
d_call: .
cdr3_nt: TGTGCCAGCAGCTTAGAAGCTGGCCAGCCCCAGCATTTT
cdr3_aa: CASSLEAGQPQHF

cdr3_length: 13
j_call: TRBJ1-1
v_call: TRBV20-1
clone_size: many
d_call: .
cdr3_nt: TGCAGTGCTGGGGCGGGCACCTACACTGAAGCTTTCTTT
cdr3_aa: CSAGAGTYTEAFF

cdr3_length: 14
j_call: TRBJ2-1
v_call: TRBV28
clone_size: many
d_call: TRBD2
cdr3_nt: TGTGCCAGCAGAGAGGGAGGGAAGGACAATGAGCAGTTCTTC
cdr3_aa: CASREGGKDNEQFF

cdr3_length: 18
j_call: TRBJ2-7
v_call: TRBV12-3/TRBV12-4
clone_size: many
d_call: .
cdr3_nt: TGTGCCAGCAGTTCCGGTTATTCGGGGGGCGCGTTTGACCACGAGCAGTACTTC
cdr3_aa: CASSSGYSGGAFDHEQYF

cdr3_length: 16
j_call: TRBJ2-1
v_call: TRBV5-5
clone_size: .
d_call: .
cdr3_nt: TGTGCCAGCAGCGGCTGGAGTTTCCGCTCCTACAATGAGCAGTTCTTC
cdr3_aa: CASSGWSFRSYNEQFF

cdr3_length: 13
j_call: TRBJ2-7
v_call: TRBV6-1
clone_size: many
d_call: .
cdr3_nt: TGTGCCAGCAGCGCTTCCGGGACCTACGAGCAGTACTTC
cdr3_aa: CASSASGTYEQYF

cdr3_length: 14
j_call: TRBJ1-1
v_call: TRBV30
clone_size: many
d_call: .
cdr3_nt: TGTGCCTGGAGTGTAGGGCAGTGGGTCACTGAAGCTTTCTTT
cdr3_aa: CAWSVGQWVTEAFF

cdr3_length: 16
j_call: TRBJ2-2
v_call: TRBV4-1
clone_size: few
d_call: .
cdr3_nt: TGCGCCAGCAGCCAAAACCGGGGGCAATCGACCGGGGAGCTGTTTTTT
cdr3_aa: CASSQNRGQSTGELFF

cdr3_length: 15
j_call: TRBJ2-1
v_call: TRBV5-4
clone_size: .
d_call: .
cdr3_nt: TGTGCCAGCCCCCCCCCGCCCAGCTCCTACAATGAGCAGTTCTTC
cdr3_aa: CASPPPPSSYNEQFF

cdr3_length: 17
j_call: TRBJ2-7
v_call: TRBV20-1
clone_size: .
d_call: TRBD2
cdr3_nt: TGCAGTGCTAGAGCCGTCACCGGGGGGGGGCCCACCTACGAGCAGTACTTC
cdr3_aa: CSARAVTGGGPTYEQYF

cdr3_length: 16
j_call: TRBJ2-1
v_call: TRBV27
clone_size: large
d_call: TRBD2
cdr3_nt: TGTGCCAGCAGTTCCAGACTAGCGGGAGGGACCAATGAGCAGTTCTTC
cdr3_aa: CASSSRLAGGTNEQFF

cdr3_length: 17
j_call: TRBJ2-5
v_call: TRBV9
clone_size: .
d_call: .
cdr3_nt: TGTGCCAGCAGCGTAGCCGTTGGAGGAGGGTTCGGGCAGACCCAGTACTTC
cdr3_aa: CASSVAVGGGFGQTQYF

cdr3_length: 15
j_call: TRBJ1-2
v_call: TRBV29-1
clone_size: .
d_call: .
cdr3_nt: TGCAGCGTTGAGCTTCGTCTGCGACAGGCTGGCGGCTACACCTTC
cdr3_aa: CSVELRLRQAGGYTF

cdr3_length: 16
j_call: TRBJ2-5
v_call: TRBV6-1
clone_size: many
d_call: TRBD1
cdr3_nt: TGTGCCAGCAGTGAAGTGGACAGGGGGGCCTGGGAGACCCAGTACTTC
cdr3_aa: CASSEVDRGAWETQYF

cdr3_length: 14
j_call: TRBJ2-3
v_call: TRBV5-1
clone_size: many
d_call: .
cdr3_nt: TGCGCCAGCAGCTTTCGACAGCTAGCAGATACGCAGTATTTT
cdr3_aa: CASSFRQLADTQYF

cdr3_length: 16
j_call: TRBJ2-1
v_call: TRBV12-3/TRBV12-4
clone_size: many
d_call: TRBD1
cdr3_nt: TGTGCCAGCAGTCGAACCAGGGGGCTCTCCTACAATGAGCAGTTCTTC
cdr3_aa: CASSRTRGLSYNEQFF

cdr3_length: 14
j_call: TRBJ2-2
v_call: TRBV11-2
clone_size: few
d_call: .
cdr3_nt: TGTGCCAGCAGCCCCGAGGGTTGGGCCGGGGAGCTGTTTTTT
cdr3_aa: CASSPEGWAGELFF

cdr3_length: 16
j_call: TRBJ2-7
v_call: TRBV24-1
clone_size: many
d_call: TRBD2
cdr3_nt: TGTGCCACCAGTGATTCGGGACTAGCGGTTTCTCGTGGGCAGTACTTC
cdr3_aa: CATSDSGLAVSRGQYF

cdr3_length: 13
j_call: TRBJ2-5
v_call: TRBV20-1
clone_size: .
d_call: .
cdr3_nt: TGCAGTGCTAGAATTGGCAGGGAGGAGACCCAGTACTTC
cdr3_aa: CSARIGREETQYF

cdr3_length: 14
j_call: TRBJ2-1
v_call: TRBV28
clone_size: many
d_call: .
cdr3_nt: TGTGCCAGCACGACGGCGATCTCCTACAATGAGCAGTTCTTC
cdr3_aa: CASTTAISYNEQFF

cdr3_length: 14
j_call: TRBJ2-5
v_call: TRBV10-3
clone_size: .
d_call: .
cdr3_nt: TGTGCCACCACAATCGGGACAACTAAAGAGACCCAGTACTTC
cdr3_aa: CATTIGTTKETQYF